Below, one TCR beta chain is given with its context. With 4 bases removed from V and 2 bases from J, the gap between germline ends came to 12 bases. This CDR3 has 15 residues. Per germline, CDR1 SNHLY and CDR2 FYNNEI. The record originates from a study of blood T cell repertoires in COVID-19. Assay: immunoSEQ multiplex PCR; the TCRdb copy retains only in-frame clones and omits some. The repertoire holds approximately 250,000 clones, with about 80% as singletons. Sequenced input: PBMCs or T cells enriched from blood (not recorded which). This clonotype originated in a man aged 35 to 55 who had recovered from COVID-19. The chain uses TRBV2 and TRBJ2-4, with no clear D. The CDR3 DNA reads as TGTGCCAGCAGTGTTCAGGCAGTGTCCAAAAACATTCAGTACTTC. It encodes CASSVQAVSKNIQYF.